The 16 T cell receptor beta chains in this list originate from one sample, sequenced in a study of shared clonotypes between healthy human individuals. Terminally differentiated effector memory CD45RA+ cells were excluded from the naive CD8 cells, which were CD45RO-negative and positively selected for CCR7. Produced via immunoSEQ multiplex PCR; TCRdb's table is partial and in-frame only. Among some 2,100,000 clones, 90% to 95% were seen once, and the ten largest hold under 2%. The sequenced sample was naive CD8+ T cells from PBMCs. These receptors were obtained from a man aged 18 to 30 in good health. Some clones in this sample may be carry-over from other donors' samples.

This sequence joins TRBV4-3 and TRBJ2-1, with D unclear. This CDR3 is 16 amino acids long. The germline gives CDR1 LGHNA, CDR2 YSLEER. Trimming cost V 1 base and J 2 bases, with 12 bases left between them. As DNA, the CDR3 is TGCGCCAGCAGCCAAGTCTGGTCTAATCCCTACAATGAGCAGTTCTTC. Translated: CASSQVWSNPYNEQFF.

Comment on this clone: The same CDR3 also results from other DNA sequences found in this sample. The J gene is TRBJ2-3, the V gene TRBV6-1; 10 bases map to TRBD2. After removal of 6 bases from V and 0 bases from J, the junction contained 3 bases not matched to a gene. CDR3 size: 15 residues. CDR1 MNHNS and CDR2 SASEGT come from the germline V gene. In nucleotides, the CDR3 is TGTGCCAGCAGAGGACTAGCGGTTAGCACAGATACGCAGTATTTT. It translates to CASRGLAVSTDTQYF.

This chain uses TRBV6-5 with TRBJ2-1; 8 bases are a match to TRBD2. Germline-derived CDR1 and CDR2 are MNHEY and SVGAGI. The CDR3 length is 15 residues. V shed 0 bases, J shed 4 bases, and the junction held 2 bases outside the gene matches. CDR3 region: CASSYSTSEYNEQFF. CDR3 DNA: TGTGCCAGCAGTTACTCGACTAGCGAGTACAATGAGCAGTTCTTC.

V is TRBV10-3 and J is TRBJ1-1; the match to TRBD1 covers 8 bases. The CDR3 contains 18 residues. V gave up 6 bases and J gave up 0 bases; unmatched junction bases: 15. Looked up from germline, CDR1 is ENHRY and CDR2 is SYGVKD. CDR3 protein: CAISPGQVIPSLNTEAFF. In DNA, the CDR3 is TGTGCCATCAGCCCGGGACAGGTCATACCATCCTTGAACACTGAAGCTTTCTTT.

The chain links TRBV7-9 to TRBJ1-1; the D is unclear. Trimming stripped 1 base from V and 13 bases from J, with 13 bases between. The CDR3 spans 12 residues. In germline, CDR1 is SEHNR, CDR2 FQNEAQ (reference sequence). CDR3 sequence reads: CASSLGAREFFF. CDR3 sequence (DNA): TGTGCCAGCAGCTTAGGGGCTCGGGAGTTTTTCTTT.

This chain connects TRBV19 to TRBJ2-1, with a possible D match to TRBD1 (5 bases). Deletions cut 5 bases from V and 2 bases from J, with 7 bases between. The CDR3 has 13 residues. CDR1 LNHDA and CDR2 SQIVND come from the germline V gene (reference sequence). This chain's CDR3 is CASSPTAYNEQFF. Here the CDR3 DNA reads TGTGCCAGTAGTCCGACAGCCTACAATGAGCAGTTCTTC.

The chain is built from TRBV11-2 and TRBJ2-7, with 7 bases aligning to TRBD1. Per the germline V gene, CDR1 is SGHAT and CDR2 is FQNNGV. After removal of 2 bases from V and 4 bases from J, the junction contained 5 bases not matched to a gene. The CDR3 consists of 14 residues. The CDR3 nucleotides read TGTGCCAGCAGCTTAAGGGGGCGTTCGTACGAGCAGTACTTC. It yields the protein CASSLRGRSYEQYF.

The rearrangement links TRBV14 to TRBJ2-2; the D is unclear. The CDR3 sequence is 13 residues long. Germline V gene sequence: CDR1 SGHDN, CDR2 FVKESK. Trimming removed 0 bases from V and 7 bases from J, with 6 bases in between. The CDR3 DNA reads as TGTGCCAGCAGCCAAGATCTGCGCGGGGAGCTGTTTTTT. Its protein product is CASSQDLRGELFF.

The chain has TRBV30 and TRBJ2-7; either TRBD1 or TRBD2 may fit D (7 bases each). The length of the CDR3 is 16 residues. In germline, CDR1 is GTSNPN, CDR2 SVGIG (reference sequence). V was pared by 2 bases and J by 1 base, with 18 bases between. CDR3 DNA: TGTGCCTGGAGTTGGGCGGGGAGGGGGCCGTCCTACGAGCAGTACTTC. It specifies CAWSWAGRGPSYEQYF.

This clone has more than one count but fewer than ten. Additional DNA sequences in this sample encode the identical CDR3. The V call is TRBV7-9, the J call TRBJ2-7, with TRBD1 as a possible D gene (5 bases). Germline values: CDR1 SEHNR, CDR2 FQNEAQ (reference sequence). Trimming left V 0 bases short and J 2 bases short, with 8 bases between. This CDR3 is built from 14 residues. The chain's CDR3 is CASSLAGRAYEQYF. The CDR3 region has the DNA TGTGCCAGCAGCTTAGCGGGCAGGGCCTACGAGCAGTACTTC.

The chain has TRBV29-1 and TRBJ2-6; tentative D call: TRBD1 (5 bases). V was clipped by 5 bases and J by 4 bases, with 15 bases between them. This CDR3 has 15 residues. CDR1 and CDR2 (germline): SQVTM, ANQGSEA. The CDR3 sequence is CSVLGHTAGANVLTF. The CDR3 coding sequence is TGCAGCGTTCTTGGACATACGGCGGGGGCCAACGTCCTGACTTTC.

The rearrangement uses TRBV4-1 and TRBJ2-1, with D perhaps given as TRBD1 or TRBD2 (5 bases each). Trimming left V 4 bases short and J 4 bases short, with 14 bases between. CDR3 length: 15 amino acids. CDR1 MGHRA and CDR2 YSYEKL come from the germline V gene. The CDR3 is CASSPDQRTYNEQFF. For the CDR3, the DNA is TGCGCCAGCAGCCCGGACCAGCGGACATACAATGAGCAGTTCTTC.

J is TRBJ2-1 and V is TRBV5-1; D is perhaps TRBD1 (6 bases). The germline V gene encodes CDR1 SGHRS and CDR2 YFSETQ. V was clipped by 4 bases and J by 0 bases, with 17 bases between them. The CDR3 sequence is 17 residues long. For the CDR3, the DNA is TGCGCCAGCAGCCCTGGGCGGACAGCAAGCTCCTACAATGAGCAGTTCTTC. Translation: CASSPGRTASSYNEQFF.

As regards this clone: Additional DNA sequences in this sample encode the identical CDR3. This chain connects TRBV6-5 to TRBJ2-7; D possibly corresponds to TRBD2 (6 bases). V lost 0 bases and J 0 bases, leaving 6 bases between the germline ends. Germline assignment: CDR1 MNHEY and CDR2 SVGAGI. The CDR3 length is 14 residues. The CDR3 DNA sequence: TGTGCCAGCAGTTACTCTAGCGGCTCCTACGAGCAGTACTTC. Its translation: CASSYSSGSYEQYF.

This chain links TRBV7-9 with TRBJ2-7, with 10 bases aligning to TRBD2. CDR3 length: 16 residues. The V and J ends lost 5 bases and 4 bases, in that order; junction bases with no gene match: 11. The V gene's germline CDR1 is SEHNR and CDR2 FQNEAQ (reference sequence). CDR3 in amino acids: CASSPTSSGSIYEQYF. The CDR3 DNA follows: TGTGCCAGCAGCCCTACTTCTAGCGGGAGTATTTACGAGCAGTACTTC.

The chain uses TRBV19 and TRBJ2-1; no reliable D call. The germline V gene encodes CDR1 LNHDA and CDR2 SQIVND (reference sequence). Trimming left V 7 bases short and J 5 bases short, with 15 bases between. The CDR3 extends over 14 amino acids. CDR3 protein: CASTIATGHNEQFF. CDR3 DNA sequence: TGTGCCAGTACCATCGCGACCGGCCACAATGAGCAGTTCTTC.